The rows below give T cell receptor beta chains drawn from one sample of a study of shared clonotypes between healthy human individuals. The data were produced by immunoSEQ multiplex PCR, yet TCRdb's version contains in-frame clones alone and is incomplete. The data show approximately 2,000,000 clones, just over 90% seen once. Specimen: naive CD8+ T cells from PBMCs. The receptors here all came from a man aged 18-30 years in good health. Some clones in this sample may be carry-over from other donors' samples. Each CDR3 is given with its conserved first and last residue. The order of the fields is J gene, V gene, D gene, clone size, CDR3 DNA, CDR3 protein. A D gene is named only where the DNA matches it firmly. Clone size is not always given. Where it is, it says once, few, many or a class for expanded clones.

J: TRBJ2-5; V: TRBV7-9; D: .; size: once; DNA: TGTGCCAGCAGCTCGGGGCTCCAAGAGACCCAGTACTTC; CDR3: CASSSGLQETQYF
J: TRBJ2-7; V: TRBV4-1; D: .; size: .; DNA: TGCGCCAGCAGCCCCACTAGATTGGTGGACTACGAGCAGTACTTC; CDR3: CASSPTRLVDYEQYF
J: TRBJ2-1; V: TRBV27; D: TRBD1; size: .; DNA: TGTGCCAGCAGTCCGAGTAGTGGACAGGGGGCTCATGAGCAGTTCTTC; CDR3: CASSPSSGQGAHEQFF
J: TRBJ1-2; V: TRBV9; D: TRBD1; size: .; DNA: TGTGCCAGCAGCGAGGACAGGGAAAACTATGGCTACACCTTC; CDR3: CASSEDRENYGYTF
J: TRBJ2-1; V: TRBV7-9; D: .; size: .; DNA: TGTGCCAGCAGCCGCCCGGGACGGAGCTACAATGAGCAGTTCTTC; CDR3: CASSRPGRSYNEQFF
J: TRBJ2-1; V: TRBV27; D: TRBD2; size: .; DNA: TGTGCCAGCAGTCAAGGGAGACTAGCGGGAGGTGATGAGCAGTTCTTC; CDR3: CASSQGRLAGGDEQFF
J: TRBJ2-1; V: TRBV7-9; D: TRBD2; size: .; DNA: TGTGCCAGCAGCGGTCTTGTAGGGACTAGCGGGAGCGGCAATGAGCAGTTCTTC; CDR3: CASSGLVGTSGSGNEQFF
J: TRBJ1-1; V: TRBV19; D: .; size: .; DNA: TGTGCCAGTAGTACCTTTAAACGACGAGGCCACACTGAAGCTTTCTTT; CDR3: CASSTFKRRGHTEAFF
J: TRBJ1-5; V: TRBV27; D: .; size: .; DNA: TGTGCCAGCAGTTCAACAGGAAGCAATCAGCCCCAGCATTTT; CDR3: CASSSTGSNQPQHF
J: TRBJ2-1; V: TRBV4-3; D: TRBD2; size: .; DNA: TGCGCCAGCAGCCAAGGACTAGCGAACCTCAACAATGAGCAGTTCTTC; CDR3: CASSQGLANLNNEQFF
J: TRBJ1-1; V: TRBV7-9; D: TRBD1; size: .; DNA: TGTGCCAGCAGGCCGGAACAGGGGGAGACTGAAGCTTTCTTT; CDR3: CASRPEQGETEAFF
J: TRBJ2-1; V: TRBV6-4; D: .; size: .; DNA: TGTGCCAGCAGTGACTCGATACCTGGGAATGAGCAGTTCTTC; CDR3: CASSDSIPGNEQFF
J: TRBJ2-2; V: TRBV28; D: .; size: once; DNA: TGTGCCAGCAGCGCCCCGGTGTGGGTGGAGGACACCGGGGAGCTGTTTTTT; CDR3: CASSAPVWVEDTGELFF
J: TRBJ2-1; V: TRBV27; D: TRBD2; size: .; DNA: TGTGCCAGCAGTCTAAGACTAGCGGAGATCTACAATGAGCAGTTCTTC; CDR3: CASSLRLAEIYNEQFF
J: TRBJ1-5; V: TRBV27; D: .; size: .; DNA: TGTGCCAGCAGGGGGTGGAATCAGCCCCAGCATTTT; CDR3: CASRGWNQPQHF
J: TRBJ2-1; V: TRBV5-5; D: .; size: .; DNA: TGTGCCACCACGTTAGGGGGTAGGGCCGGTACAGTCAATGAGCAGTTCTTC; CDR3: CATTLGGRAGTVNEQFF
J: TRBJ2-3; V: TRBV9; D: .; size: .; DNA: TGTGCCAGCAGCGTAGGCTACCCGGGAGATACGCAGTATTTT; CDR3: CASSVGYPGDTQYF
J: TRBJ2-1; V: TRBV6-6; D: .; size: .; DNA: TGTGCCACGCAAGGGGATTCGCGCAATGAGCAGTTCTTC; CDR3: CATQGDSRNEQFF
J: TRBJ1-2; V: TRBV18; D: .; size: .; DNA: TGTGCCAGCTCACCCTATGGCCCAGCTAACTATGGCTACACCTTC; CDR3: CASSPYGPANYGYTF
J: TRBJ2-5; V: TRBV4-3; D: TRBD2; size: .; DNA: TGCGCCAGCAGCCCCACTAGCGGGACTGAAGAGACCCAGTACTTC; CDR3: CASSPTSGTEETQYF
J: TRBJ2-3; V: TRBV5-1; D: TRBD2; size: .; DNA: TGCGCCAGCAGCTTGGACGGACTGGGACTAGCGGGAACCACTAGCACAGATACGCAGTATTTT; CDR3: CASSLDGLGLAGTTSTDTQYF
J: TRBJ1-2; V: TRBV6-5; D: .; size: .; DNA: TGTGCCAGCAGTTACTCCTCGAACAGAGACTATGGCTACACCTTC; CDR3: CASSYSSNRDYGYTF
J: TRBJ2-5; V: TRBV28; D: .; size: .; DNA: TGTGCCAGTGAGAGCAGAAAAGAGACCCAGTACTTC; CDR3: CASESRKETQYF
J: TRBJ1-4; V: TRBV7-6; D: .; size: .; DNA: TGTGCCAGCAGCTCGCTTACGGGGGCTGGTAATGAAAAACTGTTTTTT; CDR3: CASSSLTGAGNEKLFF
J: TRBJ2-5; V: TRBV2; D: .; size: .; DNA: TGTGCCAGCAATCCCAGGGGACAAGAGACCCAGTACTTC; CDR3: CASNPRGQETQYF
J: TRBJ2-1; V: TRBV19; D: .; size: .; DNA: TGTGCCAGTAGTATGGCTAGGGCGGGATCCTACAATGAGCAGTTCTTC; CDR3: CASSMARAGSYNEQFF
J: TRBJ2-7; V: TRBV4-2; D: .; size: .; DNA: TGTGCCAGCAGCCAGGCCCGAGTCATGTTGGCGGGAGAGCAGTACTTC; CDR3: CASSQARVMLAGEQYF
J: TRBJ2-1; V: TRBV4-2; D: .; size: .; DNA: TGTGCCACCACTGGCGGAACCACCTACAATGAGCAGTTCTTC; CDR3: CATTGGTTYNEQFF
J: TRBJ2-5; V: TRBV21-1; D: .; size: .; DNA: TGTGCCAGCAGCAAAGCGCTTTGTAAAGGGGGCCAGCGGGAGACCCAGTACTTC; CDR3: CASSKALCKGGQRETQYF
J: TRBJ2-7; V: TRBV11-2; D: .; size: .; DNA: TGTGCCAGCAGCGCAGGGTATAATGCAGTATACGAGCAGTACTTC; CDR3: CASSAGYNAVYEQYF
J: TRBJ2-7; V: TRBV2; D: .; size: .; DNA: TGTGCCAGCAGTGTTAGCAGGCTGCTCTCCTACGAGCAGTACTTC; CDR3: CASSVSRLLSYEQYF
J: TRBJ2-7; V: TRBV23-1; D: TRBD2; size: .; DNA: TGCGCCAGCAGTCACTTCTGGGCGGGAGCCCAAGAAGAGCAGTACTTC; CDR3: CASSHFWAGAQEEQYF
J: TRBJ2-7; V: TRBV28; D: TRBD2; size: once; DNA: TGTGCCAGCAGTTTAGGTCTAGCGGGCGGCCACGAGCAGTACTTC; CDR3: CASSLGLAGGHEQYF
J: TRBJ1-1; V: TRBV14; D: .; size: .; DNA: TGTGCCAGCAGCCAAGTCCAGGGCGGGAACACTGAAGCTTTCTTT; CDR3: CASSQVQGGNTEAFF
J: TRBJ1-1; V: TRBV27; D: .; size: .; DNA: TGTGCCAGCAGTTTCGGGACTCACCTGAAAGCTTTCTTT; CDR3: CASSFGTHLKAFF
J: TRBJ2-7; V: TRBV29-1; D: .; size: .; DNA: TGCAGCGTTGAAGAATCTGTGTCCTACGAGCAGTACTTC; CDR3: CSVEESVSYEQYF
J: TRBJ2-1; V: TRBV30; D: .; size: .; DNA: TGTGCCTGGAGTGTAGGGGGGTACAATGAGCAGTTCTTC; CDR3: CAWSVGGYNEQFF
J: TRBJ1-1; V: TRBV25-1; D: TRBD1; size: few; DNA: TGTGCCAGCTGTCCCGGGACAGGGGCGGACACTGAAGCTTTCTTT; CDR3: CASCPGTGADTEAFF
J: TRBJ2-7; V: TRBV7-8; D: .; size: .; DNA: TGTGCCAGCATCACGACAGGCTACGAGCAGTACTTC; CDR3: CASITTGYEQYF
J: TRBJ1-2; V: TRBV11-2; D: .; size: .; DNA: TGTGCCAGCAGCTTCGGGGTCCGGGGCGACTATGGCTACACCTTC; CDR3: CASSFGVRGDYGYTF
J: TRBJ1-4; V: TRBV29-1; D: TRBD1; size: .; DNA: TGCAGCGTTGTGACAGGGGCCAATGAAAAACTGTTTTTT; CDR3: CSVVTGANEKLFF